Below, one T cell receptor beta chain is given with its context. No antigen is known for it. The entry originates in a study of response to subunit inactivated influenza vaccine. Findings and limits, study-wide: The authors put forward the suggestion that each seasonal influenza vaccination may bring in only a limited number of new T cells.

TCRdb re-derived calls from the RT-PCR reads in MiXCR, one entry per CDR3 protein. Of 450,000 to 600,000 distinct CDR3 sequences listed, 7.5% to 8.5% are singletons. This receptor was obtained from a man aged 50 to 69 who received an inactivated influenza vaccine. The material was PBMCs from blood, obtained around 25 months after vaccination.

In nucleotides, the CDR3 is TGTGCCAGCAGGCCCCGGGACAGGGTCGAGCAGTACTTC. Residues: CASRPRDRVEQYF. V gene TRBV12-3 or TRBV12-4 combines with J gene TRBJ2-7, with 9 positions matching TRBD1. V lost 6 bases and J lost 6; bases outside the gene matches: 6. This CDR3 has 13 residues.